The sequence of this TCR beta chain was determined in a study of T cells in Graves' hyperthyroidism and ophthalmopathy. This clonotype was seen at least ten times. Using RNA transcripts as the source, TCR beta CDR3 regions were amplified. When the TCR CDR3 underwent first-round RT-PCR, the HTBI primer set was used. TCRdb re-analysed the multiplex PCR reads in MiXCR, keeping a single row per CDR3 protein. The sample contains around 390,000 distinct CDR3 sequences, roughly 15% of which appear only once. The CDR3 contains 12 residues. Germline V lookup: CDR1 SGDLS, CDR2 YYNGEE. The V end was cut by 0 bases, the J end by 7 bases, with 4 bases between.

This sequence joins TRBV9 and TRBJ2-2; D is unclear. Sequencing was carried out using blood. This TCR derives from a woman under 40 with Graves' ophthalmopathy. CDR3 protein: CASSVGNGELFF. DNA of the CDR3: TGTGCCAGCAGCGTAGGGAACGGGGAGCTGTTTTTT.